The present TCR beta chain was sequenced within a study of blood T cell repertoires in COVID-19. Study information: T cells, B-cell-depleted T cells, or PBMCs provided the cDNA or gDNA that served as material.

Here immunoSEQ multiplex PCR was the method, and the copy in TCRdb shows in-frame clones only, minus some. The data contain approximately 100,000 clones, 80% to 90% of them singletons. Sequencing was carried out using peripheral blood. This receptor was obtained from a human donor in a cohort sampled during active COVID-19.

CDR3 coding DNA: TGTGCGGGACAGGGGAGCTCCTATAATTCACCCCTCCACTTT. Its protein product is CAGQGSSYNSPLHF. The chain links TRBV10-3 to TRBJ1-6, with 10 nucleotides matching TRBD1. This CDR3 has 14 residues. CDR1 ENHRY and CDR2 SYGVKD come from the germline V gene.